The next 18 T cell receptor beta chains were all read from a single sample in a study of blood T cell repertoires in COVID-19. Data came from immunoSEQ multiplex PCR; TCRdb stores just in-frame clones and leaves some out. This sample has about 250,000 clones, with about 88% found just once. Material: peripheral blood. Receptors originate from a middle-aged woman who had recovered from COVID-19.

The V and J genes are TRBV7-5 and TRBJ1-6; the table's D call of TRBD1 was not tested on the DNA. TRBV7-5 is listed as a pseudogene. This CDR3 region has 15 residues. In DNA form, the CDR3 reads TGTGTCAGAAGCTCATCCCCGGGACAGAATTCACCCCTCCACTTT. This sequence encodes CVRSSSPGQNSPLHF.

The CDR3 is CASSPLAGGLADTQYF. The DNA for the CDR3 is TGTGCCAGCTCACCACTAGCGGGAGGGCTCGCAGATACGCAGTATTTT. V usage is TRBV18 and J usage is TRBJ2-3; 11 positions match TRBD2. The CDR3 sequence is 16 residues long. Trimming took 1 base from V and 4 from J; bases not matched to a gene: 4. Germline CDR1 and CDR2: KGHSH and LQKENI.

The genes are TRBV3-1 (or the pseudogene TRBV3-2) and TRBJ1-2; D gene unclear. Germline CDR1 LGHDT, CDR2 YNNKEL (reference sequence). With 0 bases removed from V and 7 bases from J, the gap between germline ends came to 9 bases. The CDR3 length is 13 residues. The CDR3 here is CASSQDRWFGYTF. The CDR3 DNA follows: TGTGCCAGCAGCCAAGATCGGTGGTTTGGCTACACCTTC.

This chain connects TRBV28 to TRBJ2-5; 10 positions match TRBD1. The germline V gene has CDR1 MDHEN and CDR2 SYDVKM. Trimming took 4 bases from V and 3 from J; bases not matched to a gene: 11. The CDR3 totals 17 residues. This CDR3 reads CASSSPGQGFSEETQYF. CDR3 coding DNA: TGTGCCAGCAGTTCGCCGGGACAGGGGTTCTCGGAAGAGACCCAGTACTTC.

This rearrangement joins TRBV5-6 to TRBJ1-3, with D maybe TRBD1 (6 bases). This CDR3 has 14 amino acids. The V gene's germline CDR1 is SGHDT and CDR2 YYEEEE. Deletions cut 6 bases from V and 4 bases from J, with 14 bases between. The CDR3 sequence: CASIVQGRGNTIYF. For the CDR3, the DNA is TGTGCCAGCATCGTACAGGGTCGCGGAAACACCATATATTTT.

The chain is built from TRBV5-6 and TRBJ2-5, with 7 bases lining up with TRBD1. Germline values: CDR1 SGHDT, CDR2 YYEEEE. This CDR3 is 13 amino acids long. The V segment lost 4 bases and the J segment 3 bases; nucleotides outside the gene matches: 3. The CDR3 region is CASSPGTEETQYF. As DNA, the CDR3 is TGTGCCAGCAGCCCCGGGACAGAAGAGACCCAGTACTTC.

CDR3 loop: CASSERLQSGQYF. The CDR3, as DNA: TGTGCCAGCAGCGAGCGGTTACAAAGCGGGCAGTACTTC. This chain joins TRBV11-2 and TRBJ2-7; TRBD2 is a possible D gene (5 bases). V gave up 5 bases and J gave up 9 bases, with 17 bases separating them. The CDR3 has 13 residues. Germline V CDR1 and CDR2: SGHAT, FQNNGV.

In this sample, this clone turned up a few times. This rearrangement joins TRBV3-1 (or the pseudogene TRBV3-2) to TRBJ1-5, with D hard to call. CDR1 and CDR2 (germline): LGHDT, YNNKEL (reference sequence). The CDR3 spans 15 residues. V shed 3 bases and J shed 0 bases, with 9 bases lying between them. CDR3 DNA sequence: TGTGCCAGCAGCCAGGGCCTGGTTAGCAATCAGCCCCAGCATTTT. Its protein is CASSQGLVSNQPQHF.

This chain links TRBV21-1 with TRBJ2-7; the D call in the table, TRBD2, was not verified against the DNA. TRBV21-1 is a pseudogene. CDR3 size: 14 residues. The CDR3 loop is CASKKRGVTYEQYV. The CDR3 bases are TGTGCCTCAAAAAAACGGGGGGTCACCTACGAGCAGTACGTC.

V gene TRBV6-5 combines with J gene TRBJ2-7; 8 nucleotides agree with TRBD1. The germline V gene has CDR1 MNHEY and CDR2 SVGAGI. The CDR3 is 14 residues long. With V trimmed by 7 bases and J by 2 bases, 7 bases remained unmatched. CDR3 nucleotides: TGTGCCAGCACCACAGGGGGGAGAGCCTACGAGCAGTACTTC. It yields the protein CASTTGGRAYEQYF.

This chain's CDR3 is CSVNSGGLFTEAFF. The CDR3 DNA sequence: TGCAGCGTGAACTCAGGGGGCCTTTTCACTGAAGCTTTCTTT. The chain recombines TRBV29-1 with TRBJ1-1, with 8 bases that match TRBD1. Germline assignment: CDR1 SQVTM and CDR2 ANQGSEA. This CDR3 has 14 amino acids. After removal of 6 bases from V and 4 bases from J, the junction contained 10 bases not matched to a gene.

The chain combines TRBV14 with TRBJ1-1, with 7 bases aligning to TRBD1. CDR3 length equals 13 residues. With V trimmed by 6 bases and J by 0 bases, 1 base remained unmatched. CDR1 is SGHDN, CDR2 FVKESK, per germline. In DNA, the CDR3 is TGTGCCAGCAGTGGACAGGTGAACACTGAAGCTTTCTTT. Translated, it gives CASSGQVNTEAFF. Full variable domain (rest looked up from reference TRBV14 and TRBJ1-1): EAGVTQFPSHSVIEKGQTVTLRCDPISGHDNLYWYRRVMGKEIKFLLHFVKESKQDESGMPNNRFLAERTGGTYSTLKVQPAELEDSGVYFCASSGQVNTEAFFGQGTRLTVV.

The chain couples TRBV2 to TRBJ2-3; no definite D call. Trimming pared 2 bases from V and 0 bases from J, leaving 6 bases between. CDR1 and CDR2 from the germline V gene are SNHLY and FYNNEI. The length of the CDR3 is 14 residues. CDR3 coding DNA: TGTGCCAGCAGTGAACTTATTAGCACAGATACGCAGTATTTT. The encoded protein is CASSELISTDTQYF.

V gene TRBV28 combines with J gene TRBJ1-2; 7 nucleotides line up with TRBD1. The germline V gene encodes CDR1 MDHEN and CDR2 SYDVKM. This CDR3 contains 14 residues. The V segment lost 4 bases and the J segment 3 bases; nucleotides outside the gene matches: 5. This CDR3 reads CASSYQGEDYGYTF. In DNA, the CDR3 is TGTGCCAGCAGTTATCAGGGGGAGGACTATGGCTACACCTTC.

This chain uses TRBV19 with TRBJ2-5; TRBD1 matches 11 bases. V lost 9 bases to trimming and J lost 5 bases; unmatched junction nucleotides: 5. The CDR3 sequence is 13 residues long. Germline CDR1 is LNHDA and CDR2 is SQIVND (reference sequence). CDR3 in DNA: TGTGCCAGCAGGACAGGGGGCGTGGAGACCCAGTACTTC. Amino acid sequence: CASRTGGVETQYF. The full variable domain, completed using reference TRBV19 and TRBJ2-5, is DGGITQSPKYLFRKEGQNVTLSCEQNLNHDAMYWYRQDPGQGLRLIYYSQIVNDFQKGDIAEGYSVSREKKESFPLTVTSAQKNPTAFYLCASRTGGVETQYFGPGTRLLVL.

This chain links TRBV7-3 with TRBJ2-1; TRBD2 matches 8 bases. The junction had 3 bases not matched to a gene; V was cut back by 6 bases and J by 5 bases. Germline V gene data show CDR1 as SGHTA and CDR2 as FQGTGA. The CDR3 covers 13 residues. Here the CDR3 DNA reads TGTGCCAGCAGTGCGGGGGGCGACAATGAGCAGTTCTTC. This translates into CASSAGGDNEQFF. Using reference TRBV7-3 and TRBJ2-1 for the parts outside the CDR3, the full variable domain is GAGVSQTPSNKVTEKGKYVELRCDPISGHTALYWYRQSLGQGPEFLIYFQGTGAADDSGLPNDRFFAVRPEGSVSTLKIQRTERGDSAVYLCASSAGGDNEQFFGPGTRLTVL.

The chain links TRBV12-5 to TRBJ2-3; a weak D match, TRBD1 (6 bases). V was pared by 6 bases and J by 2 bases, with 12 bases between. Per the germline V gene, CDR1 is LGHNT and CDR2 is FRNRAP. The CDR3 is 14 residues long. DNA for the CDR3: TGTGCTAGTGGCAAAGGACAGTACACAGATACGCAGTATTTT. Its translation: CASGKGQYTDTQYF.

The chain uses TRBV12-5 and TRBJ1-4, with D maybe TRBD1 (5 bases). Germline values: CDR1 LGHNT, CDR2 FRNRAP. Trimming removed 0 bases from V and 7 bases from J, with 15 bases in between. This CDR3 is 16 amino acids long. CDR3 sequence reads: CASGLVLGHIGEKLFF. The CDR3 nucleotides are TGTGCTAGTGGTTTGGTATTGGGGCATATAGGTGAAAAACTGTTTTTT.